Shown below are 19 T cell receptor beta chains from a single sample sequenced in a study of radiation and T cells in renal cell carcinoma. Sample time point: baseline pretreatment blood. Treatment: 15 Gy SBRT to primary tumor, nephrectomy 4 weeks later. Assay: immunoSEQ multiplex PCR; the TCRdb copy retains only in-frame clones and omits some. The sample shows approximately 100,000 clones, around 88% of them seen only once. The starting material was blood, obtained from a patient whose treatment included radiotherapy and nephrectomy. These receptors originate from a man in his fifties with renal cell carcinoma.

The rearrangement joins TRBV18 to TRBJ2-2, with D uncertain. CDR3 length equals 14 residues. V was cut by 4 bases and J by 1 base, with 7 bases left in between. Germline V CDR1 and CDR2: KGHSH, LQKENI. The CDR3 reads CASSQYQNTGELFF. The CDR3 nucleotides are TGTGCCAGCTCACAGTACCAGAACACCGGGGAGCTGTTTTTT.

The rearrangement uses TRBV10-1 and TRBJ2-3, with D possibly TRBD1 on 6 matching bases. V was shortened by 10 bases and J by 0 bases, with 17 bases between the two germline ends. Germline V gene lookup returns CDR1 WNHNN and CDR2 SYGVQD (reference sequence). CDR3 length: 15 residues. As DNA, the CDR3 is TGCGCCACCGCCCAGGGGAAATACAGCACAGATACGCAGTATTTT. This gives the protein CATAQGKYSTDTQYF.

Concerning this clone itself: The sample contains more than one DNA sequence encoding this CDR3. The CDR3 reads CASSLDLNTEAFF. The CDR3 nucleotides read TGCGCCAGCAGCTTGGACCTGAACACTGAAGCTTTCTTT. The gene calls are TRBV5-1 and TRBJ1-1, with D unresolved. Trimming removed 0 bases from V and 0 bases from J, with 3 bases in between. CDR1 is SGHRS, CDR2 YFSETQ, per germline. The CDR3 is made up of 13 amino acids.

V gene TRBV5-1 combines with J gene TRBJ2-1, with a weak D call TRBD2 (5 bases). Germline CDR1 SGHRS, CDR2 YFSETQ. The germline V and J ends were trimmed by 4 bases and 5 bases, with 16 bases remaining between them. The length of the CDR3 is 15 residues. In DNA form, the CDR3 reads TGCGCCAGCAGCGTAGAATCTAGCTTCAACAATGAGCAGTTCTTC. This codes for CASSVESSFNNEQFF. Full variable domain (outside the CDR3, taken from reference TRBV5-1 and TRBJ2-1): KAGVTQTPRYLIKTRGQQVTLSCSPISGHRSVSWYQQTPGQGLQFLFEYFSETQRNKGNFPGRFSGRQFSNSRSEMNVSTLELGDSALYLCASSVESSFNNEQFFGPGTRLTVL.

As regards this clone: The junction shows a germline mismatch at one end, possibly a read error. The chain is built from TRBV11-2 and TRBJ1-3; no reliable D call. Germline V lookup: CDR1 SGHAT, CDR2 FQNNGV. This CDR3 comprises 12 residues. CDR3 protein: CASSFSENTIYF. DNA of the CDR3: TGTGCCAGCAGCTTTTCTGAAAACACCATATATTTT.

V is TRBV4-1 and J is TRBJ2-5; D perhaps matches TRBD2 (7 bases). In germline, CDR1 is MGHRA, CDR2 YSYEKL. With 6 bases removed from V and 6 bases from J, the gap between germline ends came to 32 bases. The CDR3 extends over 19 amino acids. The CDR3 here is CASSPYLGGAVFLGKTQYF. For the CDR3, the DNA is TGCGCCAGCAGTCCCTACTTAGGGGGGGCGGTTTTCCTAGGGAAGACCCAGTACTTC.

CDR3 sequence: CASSEVDVDYEQYF. The CDR3 coding sequence is TGTGCCAGCAGTGAAGTCGACGTAGACTACGAGCAGTACTTC. V is TRBV6-1 and J is TRBJ2-7; D not certain. CDR3 length equals 14 residues. Germline V gene sequence: CDR1 MNHNS, CDR2 SASEGT. Trimming left V 1 base short and J 3 bases short, with 10 bases between.

J is TRBJ1-6 and V is TRBV19; no clear D. This CDR3 comprises 16 residues. Trimming pared 3 bases from V and 0 bases from J, leaving 9 bases between. The germline CDR1 and CDR2 sequences are LNHDA and SQIVND (reference sequence). CDR3 region: CASSIYGSSYNSPLHF. The CDR3 region has the DNA TGTGCCAGTAGTATTTATGGGAGCTCCTATAATTCACCCCTCCACTTT.

The chain combines TRBV7-2 with TRBJ2-7; D gene unclear. The germline V gene encodes CDR1 SGHTA and CDR2 FQGNSA. Trimming pared 4 bases from V and 0 bases from J, leaving 7 bases between. This CDR3 comprises 13 residues. CDR3 DNA: TGTGCCAGCAGCTCGGCCAGCTCCTACGAGCAGTACTTC. Protein sequence: CASSSASSYEQYF. The complete variable domain, with remaining parts taken from reference TRBV7-2 and TRBJ2-7, reads GAGVSQSPSNKVTEKGKDVELRCDPISGHTALYWYRQSLGQGLEFLIYFQGNSAPDKSGLPSDRFSAERTGGSVSTLTIQRTQQEDSAVYLCASSSASSYEQYFGPGTRLTVT.

The chain is built from TRBV11-1 and TRBJ2-1; TRBD2 matches 11 bases. With V trimmed by 5 bases and J by 15 bases, 18 bases remained unmatched. The CDR3 loop spans 16 amino acids. CDR1 is SGHAT, CDR2 FQDESV, per germline (reference sequence). The CDR3 DNA reads TGTGCCAGCAGCCCCTCCGGGACTAGCGGTGACAATGAACGGTTCTTC. Residues: CASSPSGTSGDNERFF.

The V gene is TRBV6-6, the J gene TRBJ2-3; no reliable D call. The length of the CDR3 is 14 residues. Between the trimmed V and J ends, which lost 9 bases and 0 bases, there was a span of 13 bases. Germline V gene lookup returns CDR1 MNHNY and CDR2 SVGAGI (reference sequence). DNA of the CDR3: TGTGCCAGTCGAGTCCCAACGAGCACAGATACGCAGTATTTT. The encoded protein is CASRVPTSTDTQYF.

V gene TRBV9 combines with J gene TRBJ2-5; the D call may be TRBD1 or TRBD2 (5 bases each). The V and J ends lost 8 bases and 3 bases respectively, with 17 bases between them. The germline V gene has CDR1 SGDLS and CDR2 YYNGEE. The CDR3 spans 14 residues. The CDR3 sequence is CASSLGMGEETQYF. The CDR3 nucleotides read TGTGCCAGTTCCCTCGGGATGGGGGAAGAGACCCAGTACTTC.

The count of this clone is one. The rearrangement uses TRBV11-3 and TRBJ2-1; D is undetermined. Germline lookup yields CDR1 SGHNT and CDR2 YENEEA. With 1 base removed from V and 3 bases from J, the gap between germline ends came to 7 bases. The CDR3 is 14 residues long. CDR3 sequence: CASSLGANYNEQFF. For the CDR3, the DNA is TGTGCCAGCAGCTTAGGGGCTAACTACAATGAGCAGTTCTTC.

The CDR3 here is CASSLVGGLIGETQYF. The CDR3 region has the DNA TGTGCCAGCAGCTTGGTAGGGGGGTTGATCGGTGAGACCCAGTACTTC. The rearrangement joins TRBV5-6 to TRBJ2-5; tentatively, D is TRBD1 or TRBD2 (6 bases each). Germline V lookup: CDR1 SGHDT, CDR2 YYEEEE. The V gene lost 0 bases and the J gene lost 5 bases, with 17 bases spanning the gap. The CDR3 totals 16 residues.

V and J are TRBV7-9 and TRBJ1-6; 9 nucleotides align to TRBD1. In germline, CDR1 is SEHNR, CDR2 FQNEAQ (reference sequence). The CDR3 sequence is 15 residues long. V shed 6 bases, J shed 7 bases, and the junction held 7 bases outside the gene matches. CDR3 protein: CASSFRTGENSPLHF. The CDR3 coding sequence is TGTGCCAGCAGTTTTCGGACAGGGGAGAATTCACCCCTCCACTTT.

J is TRBJ2-1 and V is TRBV19, with 8 bases matching TRBD1. Per germline, CDR1 LNHDA and CDR2 SQIVND (reference sequence). This CDR3 comprises 17 residues. J lost 0 bases, V lost 5 bases, and 9 bases had no gene match. CDR3 sequence reads: CASSARTGRSSYNEQFF. Written as DNA, the CDR3 is TGTGCCAGTAGTGCCCGGACAGGGCGGAGCTCCTACAATGAGCAGTTCTTC.

This chain joins TRBV19 and TRBJ1-2; D is perhaps TRBD1 (5 bases). Germline values: CDR1 LNHDA, CDR2 SQIVND (reference sequence). CDR3 length: 15 amino acids. Trimming removed 4 bases at V and 3 bases at J, with 15 bases between. This CDR3 is CASSTNLGVDYGYTF. CDR3 sequence (DNA): TGTGCCAGTAGTACCAATCTAGGGGTGGACTATGGCTACACCTTC.

This clone was observed a few times. The chain joins TRBV19 to TRBJ1-6; 7 bases fit TRBD1. The V gene end was trimmed by 1 base and the J gene end by 6 bases; junction bases not matched to a gene: 0. CDR1 LNHDA and CDR2 SQIVND come from the germline V gene (reference sequence). The length of the CDR3 is 14 residues. The CDR3 loop reads CASSIGQGNSPLHF. The CDR3 region has the DNA TGTGCCAGTAGTATAGGACAGGGTAATTCACCCCTCCACTTT.

V is TRBV19 and J is TRBJ1-1, with D perhaps matching TRBD1 (6 bases). Trimming pared 6 bases from V and 3 bases from J, leaving 14 bases between. Germline assignment: CDR1 LNHDA and CDR2 SQIVND (reference sequence). There are 14 residues in the CDR3. CDR3 coding DNA: TGTGCCAGTAGGAACAGGGATCTTTACACTGAAGCTTTCTTT. Protein: CASRNRDLYTEAFF. Complete variable domain (other parts from reference TRBV19 and TRBJ1-1): DGGITQSPKYLFRKEGQNVTLSCEQNLNHDAMYWYRQDPGQGLRLIYYSQIVNDFQKGDIAEGYSVSREKKESFPLTVTSAQKNPTAFYLCASRNRDLYTEAFFGQGTRLTVV.